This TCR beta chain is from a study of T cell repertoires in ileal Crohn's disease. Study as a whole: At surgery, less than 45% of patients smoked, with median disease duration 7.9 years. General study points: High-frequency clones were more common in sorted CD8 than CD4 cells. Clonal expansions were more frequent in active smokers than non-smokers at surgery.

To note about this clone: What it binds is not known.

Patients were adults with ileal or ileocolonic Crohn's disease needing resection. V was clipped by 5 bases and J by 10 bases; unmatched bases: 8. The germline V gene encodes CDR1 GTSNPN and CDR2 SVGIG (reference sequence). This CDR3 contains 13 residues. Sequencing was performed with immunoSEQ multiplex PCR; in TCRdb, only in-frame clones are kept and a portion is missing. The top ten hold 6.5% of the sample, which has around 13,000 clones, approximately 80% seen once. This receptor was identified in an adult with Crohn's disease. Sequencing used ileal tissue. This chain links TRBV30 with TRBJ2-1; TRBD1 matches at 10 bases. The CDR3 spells CAWGQGVGLEQFF. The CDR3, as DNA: TGTGCCTGGGGACAGGGGGTAGGGTTGGAGCAGTTCTTC.